These T cell receptor beta chains were read from a single sample in a study of a mutant IDH1 vaccine in newly diagnosed glioma. Sequenced by immunoSEQ multiplex PCR; TCRdb stores in-frame clones only, minus some. The sample has 85,000 to 100,000 clones; around four fifths are singletons. The starting material was PBMCs, obtained from a glioma patient treated with radiotherapy, temozolomide or both. Every receptor here comes from a woman in her forties or fifties with glioma. Both conserved end residues are part of each CDR3.

TRBV6-1,TRBJ2-7,CASSEDVRAGGPSSYEQYF
TRBV28,TRBJ1-2,CASSWDRASRNGYTF
TRBV7-2,TRBJ2-5,CASSRVGTGNQETQYF
TRBV7-8,TRBJ1-2,CASSLARQGPGRNYGYTF
TRBV7-9,TRBJ1-2,CASRETGLSGGYTF
TRBV6-1,TRBJ1-1,CASMWGNLNTEAFF
TRBV10-1,TRBJ1-4,CASSEDATNEKLFF
TRBV11-1,TRBJ1-1,CASSPAVSLQGGTEAFF
TRBV30,TRBJ2-6,CAWSVGYGTGQTGANVLTF
TRBV6-5,TRBJ1-2,CASSYSWTTGSRYTF
TRBV25-1,TRBJ1-2,CASSEAGTLNYGYTF
TRBV5-1,TRBJ1-4,CASSLGQGSEKLFF
TRBV7-2,TRBJ1-1,CASSAQGEGTEAFF
TRBV7-3,TRBJ2-3,CASSPGASGGLRDTQYF
TRBV4-1,TRBJ1-2,CASSPGTGIIYGYTF
TRBV30,TRBJ1-5,CAWSPSTWGQPQHF
TRBV6-1,TRBJ1-5,CASSEDTTESF
TRBV18,TRBJ2-3,CASSPLYTSSTDTQYF
TRBV5-4,TRBJ1-2,CASSSPGQGHYGYTF
TRBV29-1,TRBJ1-2,CSVQGGADGYTF
TRBV19,TRBJ1-2,CASSMGAYYGYTF
TRBV9,TRBJ2-2,CASSFSGPTNTGELFF
TRBV27,TRBJ2-7,CASWRDRGGEQYF
TRBV28,TRBJ1-1,CASSDSDEAFF
TRBV27,TRBJ1-4,CASKMPGETNEKLFF
TRBV5-1,TRBJ1-2,CASSWGVGDYGYTF
TRBV19,TRBJ2-6,CASSTPGKGKRGANVLTF
TRBV5-4,TRBJ1-2,CASSSTGTGYDYTF
TRBV5-1,TRBJ2-1,CASSLDGSNEQFF
TRBV5-1,TRBJ1-6,CASSLVTGLDYNSPLHF
TRBV28,TRBJ2-1,CASSVGGSYNEQFF
TRBV6-5,TRBJ2-1,CASSYSSDRGSNEQFF
TRBV13,TRBJ1-2,CASSQPQGVNYGYTF
TRBV19,TRBJ1-5,CAGKIESNQPQHF
TRBV9,TRBJ2-7,CASSEDDGSWTLGYEQYF
TRBV9,TRBJ1-3,CASSVSLQDPARGNTIYF